The 20 T cell receptor beta chains in this list originate from one sample, sequenced in a study of blood T cell repertoires in COVID-19. The repertoire was sequenced with immunoSEQ multiplex PCR; TCRdb's copy has only in-frame clones and lacks some. The sample shows roughly 250,000 clones, approximately 80% of them seen only once. The sample comprised peripheral blood. Receptor source: a woman in her 70s with acute or convalescent COVID-19.

This rearrangement joins TRBV4-2 to TRBJ2-1, with a tentative D call TRBD2 (6 bases). The CDR3 sequence is 15 residues long. CDR1 LGHNA and CDR2 YNFKEQ come from the germline V gene. Trimming removed 0 bases at V and 3 bases at J, with 9 bases between. The CDR3 bases are TGTGCCAGCAGCCAAGAGGCGGGGAACTACAATGAGCAGTTCTTC. It yields the protein CASSQEAGNYNEQFF.

The chain recombines TRBV7-2 with TRBJ2-7, with TRBD1 identical over 7 bases. Trimming removed 4 bases from V and 3 bases from J; junction bases left unmatched: 6. CDR1 and CDR2 from the germline V gene are SGHTA and FQGNSA. This CDR3 contains 14 residues. The CDR3 protein is CASSSRQGIYEQYF. The CDR3 coding sequence is TGTGCCAGCAGCTCAAGACAGGGTATCTACGAGCAGTACTTC.

V usage is TRBV28 and J usage is TRBJ1-4; a weak D match, TRBD1 (6 bases). The CDR3 totals 14 residues. The germline V gene encodes CDR1 MDHEN and CDR2 SYDVKM. Trimming cost V 0 bases and J 4 bases, with 6 bases left between them. The CDR3 is CASSLWDSNEKLFF. CDR3 sequence (DNA): TGTGCCAGCAGTTTATGGGACAGTAATGAAAAACTGTTTTTT.

This clone was seen just once. The V gene is TRBV7-2, the J gene TRBJ1-2; D is undetermined. Germline V gene data show CDR1 as SGHTA and CDR2 as FQGNSA. V was shortened by 2 bases and J by 7 bases, with 14 bases between the two germline ends. There are 14 residues in the CDR3. The CDR3 loop is CASSLSPQEGGYTF. Written as DNA, the CDR3 is TGTGCCAGCAGCTTATCCCCCCAGGAAGGTGGCTACACCTTC.

V gene TRBV7-9 combines with J gene TRBJ2-7; weak D call: TRBD1 (5 bases). Per the germline V gene, CDR1 is SEHNR and CDR2 is FQNEAQ (reference sequence). The CDR3 extends over 14 amino acids. V lost 8 bases and J lost 1, with 15 bases in between. The CDR3, as DNA: TGTGCCAGCTTAAGAGACAGTCTTTCCTACGAGCAGTACTTC. It translates to CASLRDSLSYEQYF.

A few counts support this clone. The chain has TRBV27 and TRBJ1-4; a possible D gene is TRBD1 (6 bases). This CDR3 has 16 residues. V lost 5 bases and J lost 8, with 21 bases in between. Germline CDR1 MNHEY, CDR2 SMNVEV (reference sequence). As DNA, the CDR3 is TGTGCCAGCAGTCCCCGATCGGGGGGGCTTCGCGAAAAACTGTTTTTT. It encodes CASSPRSGGLREKLFF.

The chain combines TRBV9 with TRBJ2-3; 11 nucleotides match TRBD2. The length of the CDR3 is 17 residues. CDR1 and CDR2 (germline): SGDLS, YYNGEE. The ends lost 2 bases at V and 5 bases at J; junction bases unmatched: 10. The CDR3 reads CASSVPISGGAKDTQYF. CDR3 nucleotide sequence: TGTGCCAGCAGCGTTCCCATTAGCGGGGGGGCGAAAGATACGCAGTATTTT.

The V and J genes are TRBV5-3 and TRBJ1-1; no clear D. TRBV5-3 is filed as an ORF, its function uncertain. This CDR3 is built from 14 residues. Trimming took off 4 bases at V and 3 bases at J, with 13 bases between the two ends. CDR3 region: CARSGCLRDTEAFF. The CDR3 coding sequence is TGTGCCAGAAGCGGCTGCTTACGGGACACTGAAGCTTTCTTT.

This chain connects TRBV6-1 to TRBJ1-6, with 8 positions matching TRBD1. CDR3 size: 15 residues. The V segment lost 6 bases and the J segment 9 bases; nucleotides outside the gene matches: 10. Germline CDR1 MNHNS, CDR2 SASEGT. The CDR3 DNA reads TGTGCCAGCAGACCCCTGACAGGGACAGGTTCACCCCTCCACTTT. Translating gives CASRPLTGTGSPLHF.

The chain has TRBV5-4 and TRBJ1-2, with 7 bases lining up with TRBD1. This CDR3 has 14 residues. Germline CDR1 reads SGHNT; CDR2 reads YYREEE (reference sequence). The V segment lost 1 base and the J segment 4 bases; nucleotides outside the gene matches: 4. The CDR3 region has the DNA TGTGCCAGCAGCTTGAGGGGGCGGGGCTATGGCTACACCTTC. This translates into CASSLRGRGYGYTF.

This chain connects TRBV7-2 to TRBJ2-7; 10 nucleotides match TRBD1. Per germline, CDR1 SGHTA and CDR2 FQGNSA. This CDR3 spans 14 amino acids. The trim removed 6 bases at V and 4 bases at J, leaving 6 bases unmatched. CDR3 region: CASSAPGQGYEQYF. For the CDR3, the DNA is TGTGCCAGCAGTGCCCCGGGACAGGGGTACGAGCAGTACTTC.

This clone was observed a handful of times. In DNA, the CDR3 is TGTGCCAGTAGTATCGTTCAGGGACAATCACCCCTCCACTTT. Its translation is CASSIVQGQSPLHF. The rearrangement uses TRBV19 and TRBJ1-6; D may be TRBD1 (6 bases). The CDR3 totals 14 residues. V lost 3 bases and J lost 10, with 13 bases in between. CDR1 is LNHDA and CDR2 is SQIVND in the germline V gene (reference sequence).

The V and J genes are TRBV12-2 and TRBJ1-1; the D call in the table, TRBD1, was not verified against the DNA. TRBV12-2 is a recognized pseudogene. The CDR3 totals 16 residues. This chain's CDR3 is CASRPPPGHMNTEAFF. Written as DNA, the CDR3 is TGTGCAAGTCGCCCCCCCCCGGGACACATGAACACTGAAGCTTTCTTT.

The chain is built from TRBV3-1 (or the pseudogene TRBV3-2) and TRBJ2-1; D perhaps matches TRBD1 (6 bases). The germline gives CDR1 LGHDT, CDR2 YNNKEL (reference sequence). This CDR3 is 12 amino acids long. V lost 5 bases and J lost 7, with 9 bases in between. This CDR3 is CASSSQGNEQFF. The CDR3 coding sequence is TGTGCCAGCAGCTCCCAGGGGAATGAGCAGTTCTTC.

The J gene is TRBJ2-7, the V gene TRBV10-3, with a tentative D call TRBD1 (6 bases). The CDR3 loop spans 12 amino acids. Germline loops: CDR1 ENHRY, CDR2 SYGVKD. The V gene lost 10 bases and the J gene lost 4 bases, with 14 bases spanning the gap. CDR3 nucleotide sequence: TGTGCCACTAAGGGGGATTTATACGAGCAGTACTTC. Translation gives CATKGDLYEQYF.

This chain links TRBV20-1 with TRBJ1-1; tentatively, D is TRBD1 (6 bases). V lost 4 bases to trimming and J lost 3 bases, with 12 bases between them. Germline lookup yields CDR1 DFQATT and CDR2 SNEGSKA (reference sequence). The CDR3 covers 13 residues. This CDR3 reads CSATEDRYTEAFF. The DNA of the CDR3 is TGCAGTGCTACTGAGGACAGATACACTGAAGCTTTCTTT.

This clone has just a few counts. The DNA of the CDR3 is TGCGCCAGCAGCCAAGCTACTAGCGGGGTTCGCACCGGGGAGCTGTTTTTT. Translating gives CASSQATSGVRTGELFF. V gene TRBV4-1 combines with J gene TRBJ2-2, with 10 bases that match TRBD2. The CDR3 contains 17 residues. With 1 base clipped from V and 4 bases from J, the junction kept 6 bases outside the gene matches. Germline CDR1 MGHRA, CDR2 YSYEKL.

V is TRBV5-1 and J is TRBJ1-1; TRBD1 matches at 10 bases. The CDR3 spans 15 residues. Germline V gene lookup returns CDR1 SGHRS and CDR2 YFSETQ. Unmatched junction bases numbered 4, after V lost 3 bases and J lost 2 bases. In nucleotides, the CDR3 is TGCGCCAGCAGCTGGGGGGACAGGGGAAACACTGAAGCTTTCTTT. Protein sequence: CASSWGDRGNTEAFF.

The chain couples TRBV7-2 to TRBJ1-5; the D is unclear. The CDR3 loop spans 15 amino acids. Germline CDR1 and CDR2: SGHTA and FQGNSA. The germline V and J ends were trimmed by 5 bases and 0 bases, with 11 bases remaining between them. CDR3 bases: TGTGCCAGCAGCCTCGGGGTTATTAGCAATCAGCCCCAGCATTTT. Residues: CASSLGVISNQPQHF.

The V call is TRBV9, the J call TRBJ1-6, with D hard to call. The CDR3 runs 15 residues. The germline CDR1 and CDR2 sequences are SGDLS and YYNGEE. Trimming took 4 bases from V and 6 from J, leaving 14 bases between them. The chain's CDR3 is CASSLGLGRNSPLHF. The CDR3 region has the DNA TGTGCCAGCAGCCTCGGCCTTGGGCGTAATTCACCCCTCCACTTT.